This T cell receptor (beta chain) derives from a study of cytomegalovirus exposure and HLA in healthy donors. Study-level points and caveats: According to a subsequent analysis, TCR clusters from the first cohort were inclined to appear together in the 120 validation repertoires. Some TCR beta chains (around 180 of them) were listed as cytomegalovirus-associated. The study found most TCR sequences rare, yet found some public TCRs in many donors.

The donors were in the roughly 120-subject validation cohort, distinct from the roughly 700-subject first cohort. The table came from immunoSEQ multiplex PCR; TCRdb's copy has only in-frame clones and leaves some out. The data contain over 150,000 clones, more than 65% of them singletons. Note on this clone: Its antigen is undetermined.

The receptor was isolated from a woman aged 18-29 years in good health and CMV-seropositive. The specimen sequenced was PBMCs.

CDR3 coding DNA: TGTGCCAGCAGCGGACCCGGGACAGGAGGTCAGCCCCAGCATTTT. Translating it yields CASSGPGTGGQPQHF. The gene calls are TRBV9 and TRBJ1-5, with TRBD1 matching over 8 bases. CDR1 is SGDLS, CDR2 YYNGEE, per germline. CDR3 length equals 15 residues. V dropped 3 bases and J dropped 6; count of bases not matched to a gene: 8.